Shown below are 14 T cell receptor beta chains from a single sample sequenced in a study of blood T cell repertoires in COVID-19. Generated by immunoSEQ multiplex PCR, the TCRdb table keeps only in-frame clones and is missing some. The repertoire has about 100,000 clones, around 94% of them found once; the top ten carry about 5.7%. Material for sequencing was peripheral blood. Source of these receptors: a man between 45 and 60 years old with active COVID-19.

V and J are TRBV27 and TRBJ1-2; 9 nucleotides match TRBD1. Germline V lookup: CDR1 MNHEY, CDR2 SMNVEV (reference sequence). CDR3 length: 13 amino acids. V shed 6 bases and J 2 bases; nucleotides not matched to a gene: 1. The CDR3 DNA reads as TGTGCCAGCAGGGGACAGGGAAACTATGGCTACACCTTC. Translating gives CASRGQGNYGYTF.

This clone was recorded once. This chain joins TRBV6-4 and TRBJ1-1; weak D call: TRBD1 (5 bases). The germline V gene encodes CDR1 MRHNA and CDR2 SNTAGT. Trimming removed 5 bases from V and 1 base from J, with 14 bases in between. This CDR3 is 15 amino acids long. The CDR3 sequence is CASSPSPDKNTEAFF. DNA for the CDR3: TGTGCCAGCAGTCCGTCTCCGGACAAGAACACTGAAGCTTTCTTT.

The chain employs TRBV7-2 and TRBJ2-7; 9 positions match TRBD1. The trim removed 3 bases at V and 1 base at J, leaving 4 bases unmatched. This CDR3 region has 15 residues. CDR1 is SGHTA, CDR2 FQGNSA, per germline. CDR3 protein: CASSFRGTGSYEQYF. DNA for the CDR3: TGTGCCAGCAGCTTTAGAGGGACAGGGTCCTACGAGCAGTACTTC.

J is TRBJ2-7 and V is TRBV28; 8 bases fit TRBD1. The V gene's germline CDR1 is MDHEN and CDR2 SYDVKM. The CDR3 is 14 amino acids. V shed 7 bases and J 1 base; nucleotides not matched to a gene: 6. This CDR3 reads CASTSTGDSYEQYF. In DNA form, the CDR3 reads TGTGCCAGCACGTCGACAGGGGATTCCTACGAGCAGTACTTC.

The J gene is TRBJ2-3, the V gene TRBV7-9; D unresolved. V was cut by 5 bases and J by 6 bases, with 9 bases left in between. The CDR3 covers 12 residues. CDR1 is SEHNR, CDR2 FQNEAQ, per germline (reference sequence). The CDR3 coding sequence is TGTGCCAGCAGCCTCAGAGCGGATACGCAGTATTTT. It encodes CASSLRADTQYF.

The rearrangement links TRBV5-1 to TRBJ2-3; D is undetermined. Germline lookup yields CDR1 SGHRS and CDR2 YFSETQ. The CDR3 is 16 residues long. V was trimmed by 5 bases and J by 1 base, leaving 17 bases between them. Here the CDR3 reads CASRGSGTSRTDTQYF. The CDR3 DNA reads as TGCGCCAGCAGGGGCTCCGGAACCTCTCGCACAGATACGCAGTATTTT. Together with reference TRBV5-1 and TRBJ2-3, the CDR3 gives the full variable domain: KAGVTQTPRYLIKTRGQQVTLSCSPISGHRSVSWYQQTPGQGLQFLFEYFSETQRNKGNFPGRFSGRQFSNSRSEMNVSTLELGDSALYLCASRGSGTSRTDTQYFGPGTRLTVL.

This chain uses TRBV3-1 (or the pseudogene TRBV3-2) with TRBJ2-3, with 10 bases that match TRBD2. Germline values: CDR1 LGHDT, CDR2 YNNKEL (reference sequence). Trimming took 3 bases from V and 4 from J; bases not matched to a gene: 13. The CDR3 runs to 18 residues. The CDR3 bases are TGTGCCAGCAGCCATCAAGGGGCCGGGACTAGCGCCTCAGATACGCAGTATTTT. Residues: CASSHQGAGTSASDTQYF.

By share, this clone counts as medium-sized (0.01 to 0.1%). The V and J genes are TRBV28 and TRBJ1-2; D might be TRBD1 (6 bases). Germline V gene lookup returns CDR1 MDHEN and CDR2 SYDVKM. The CDR3 is made up of 14 amino acids. With 5 bases removed from V and 3 bases from J, the gap between germline ends came to 13 bases. CDR3 sequence reads: CASSLTGTHYGYTF. CDR3 nucleotides: TGTGCCAGCAGTCTAACAGGGACCCACTATGGCTACACCTTC.

The gene calls are TRBV6-5 and TRBJ2-7; weak D call: TRBD2 (6 bases). The CDR3 runs to 15 residues. V was pared by 6 bases and J by 4 bases, with 19 bases between. CDR1 MNHEY and CDR2 SVGAGI come from the germline V gene. CDR3: CASRVVPGRGYEQYF. Here the CDR3 DNA reads TGTGCCAGCAGAGTAGTCCCGGGACGGGGGTACGAGCAGTACTTC.

This chain uses TRBV7-8 with TRBJ2-1, with 7 bases that match TRBD2. The germline V gene has CDR1 SGHVS and CDR2 FQNEAQ. CDR3 size: 14 residues. The V gene end was trimmed by 5 bases and the J gene end by 7 bases; junction bases not matched to a gene: 8. In nucleotides, the CDR3 is TGTGCCAGCAGCACTCCGGGGGGAGGGAATGAGCAGTTCTTC. As protein: CASSTPGGGNEQFF.

The chain joins TRBV5-1 to TRBJ1-1, with D unresolved. The CDR3 has 13 residues. Germline V gene data show CDR1 as SGHRS and CDR2 as YFSETQ. V gave up 5 bases and J gave up 1 base, with 9 bases separating them. CDR3 sequence: CASREGGNTEAFF. For the CDR3, the DNA is TGCGCCAGCAGGGAAGGAGGGAACACTGAAGCTTTCTTT.

J is TRBJ1-3 and V is TRBV10-2; D unclear. The V end was cut by 3 bases, the J end by 0 bases, with 6 bases between. Germline assignment: CDR1 WSHSY and CDR2 SAAADI. The CDR3 runs 14 residues. The CDR3 is CASSEIYSGNTIYF. In nucleotides, the CDR3 is TGCGCCAGCAGTGAAATCTACTCTGGAAACACCATATATTTT.

This chain links TRBV30 with TRBJ2-7; a possible D gene is TRBD2 (5 bases). The CDR3 has 12 residues. CDR1 and CDR2 (germline): GTSNPN, SVGIG (reference sequence). Trimming cost V 1 base and J 2 bases, with 6 bases left between them. CDR3: CAWSATTYEQYF. Here the CDR3 DNA reads TGTGCCTGGAGTGCGACTACCTACGAGCAGTACTTC.

The chain recombines TRBV6-5 with TRBJ1-1, with no clear D. Germline loops: CDR1 MNHEY, CDR2 SVGAGI. Trimming took 2 bases from V and 1 from J, leaving 14 bases between them. This CDR3 contains 16 residues. The CDR3 DNA reads TGTGCCAGCAGTTACGGAGGCAGGTTCACGAACACTGAAGCTTTCTTT. This encodes CASSYGGRFTNTEAFF.